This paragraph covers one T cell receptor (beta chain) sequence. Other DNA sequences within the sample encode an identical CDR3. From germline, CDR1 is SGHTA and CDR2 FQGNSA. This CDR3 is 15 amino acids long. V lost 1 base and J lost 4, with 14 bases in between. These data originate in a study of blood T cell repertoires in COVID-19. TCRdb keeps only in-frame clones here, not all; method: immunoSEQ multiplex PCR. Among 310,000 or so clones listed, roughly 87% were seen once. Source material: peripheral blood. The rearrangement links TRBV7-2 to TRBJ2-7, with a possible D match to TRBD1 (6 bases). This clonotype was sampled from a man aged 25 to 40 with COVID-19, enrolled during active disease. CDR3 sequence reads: CASSLVQGSSYEQYF. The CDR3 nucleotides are TGTGCCAGCAGCTTAGTCCAGGGGTCGTCTTACGAGCAGTACTTC.